The T cell receptor beta chain described here comes from a study of identical twins (dated by TCRdb to 2016 to 2017). In terms of the full investigation: TCR alpha and beta repertoires from monozygotic twins, unrelated adults of various ages and cord blood were deep-sequenced to test whether fetal clonotypes persist. Replicate twin experiments were performed at different times using different library preparation protocols to rule out contamination. Overall results and qualifications from the work: Because the same donors could not be followed over many years, conclusions were based on cross-sectional statistical analysis. Compared with coincidental sharing between unrelated individuals, out-of-frame TCR alpha sequences shared between twins had an excess of sequences with low generation probability. Abundant cord blood beta clonotypes carried fewer insertions; young adult naive repertoires showed a weaker similar trend, while memory repertoires showed none. Zero-insertion analyses could be partly confounded by invariant T cells such as MAIT and iNKT, though diverse VJ usage argued against such confounding for most clonotypes. The excess sharing between twins in beta out-of-frame sequences was weaker because fewer shared sequences reduced the signal-to-noise ratio. In monozygotic twins, recombination models systematically underestimated out-of-frame TCR alpha sharing, but the models matched the sharing seen between unrelated individuals.

Library method: 5' RACE. Reads for this sample came from an Illumina HiSeq 2000. Template switching introduced a universal primer binding site; the final cDNA contained a unique molecular identifier, enabling accurate counting of TCR cDNA molecules. Specific primers in the conserved constant-segment region were used to synthesize first-strand cDNA for the TCR alpha and beta chains. To control for contamination, each cDNA library was double barcoded with a SMART-Mk sample barcode plus Illumina barcodes. TruSeq adapter sequences along with Illumina sample barcodes were introduced in two successive PCR steps. The TCR alpha and beta cDNA libraries were sequenced on the Illumina HiSeq platform using custom primers. The original pipeline was this. Unique molecular identifiers were extracted from raw reads with MiGEC, and CDR3 positions were determined with MiXCR. For each individual, recombination models were inferred using an EM algorithm with the repgenHMM and IGoR tools. Shared clonotype analysis was performed with the tcR package in R, normalizing sharing by the product of cloneset sizes. Out-of-frame nonproductive sequences were analyzed to study raw recombination free of thymic and clonal selection effects. TCRdb itself trimmed the public reads at Q25 with fastp, ran MiXCR and retained productive beta chains. Duplicate CDR3 protein sequences are folded into a single record with the most common DNA and genes. What appears here as the V and J calls and clone size reflects TCRdb's work, not the paper's. Here the sample has under 900,000 distinct CDR3 sequences; 12% occur a single time. The top ten clonotypes cover around 1.5% of the sample.

In regard to this clonotype: Its antigen is not yet known. One base away there is no much larger clone; base qualities are not given.

At the junction V is shortened by 3 bases and J by 4 bases; bases outside the gene matches: 4. Taken from cysteine to phenylalanine, the CDR3 has 13 residues. Only CDR3 DNA is held: 39 bases, read in frame from base 1. In the germline V gene (reference sequence), CDR1 corresponds to DFQATT and CDR2 to SNEGSKA. All donors were healthy Caucasians. The twin cohort comprised three pairs of female monozygotic twins, all aged roughly 18 to 29 years. RNA for TCR libraries was isolated from peripheral blood mononuclear cells. The data also belong to a second study, concerning yellow fever vaccine responses in identical twins. From that second study: The T cell response to vaccination in identical twins was reported by the authors to appear partly convergent and partly personalized. Focusing on identical twins, the study followed the T cell clones that responded to the vaccine, and did so with precision.

The TCR originated in a woman aged 18-30 years in good health. The sample taken for sequencing was PBMCs. The chain couples TRBV20-1 to TRBJ2-5; TRBD2 matches 8 bases in the middle. The DNA sequence follows: TGCAGTGCTAGCGTTAGCGGGGTAGAGACCCAGTACTTC. Its protein reads: CSASVSGVETQYF.